This T cell receptor beta chain was captured in a study of blood T cell repertoires in COVID-19. This clone was seen once. Sequencing was performed with immunoSEQ multiplex PCR; in TCRdb, only in-frame clones are kept and a portion is missing. The top ten clones hold approximately 1.2% of a sample with under 500,000 clones, approximately 90% of them seen once. Between the trimmed V and J ends, which lost 5 bases and 7 bases, there was a span of 8 bases. The CDR3 covers 11 residues. Germline V gene data show CDR1 as SGHTA and CDR2 as FQGNSA. The chain combines TRBV7-2 with TRBJ2-5; TRBD1 might be the D (5 bases). This receptor was identified in a man aged 25-40 years who had recovered from COVID-19. Sample: PBMCs or T cells enriched from blood (not recorded which). The CDR3 bases are TGTGCCAGCAGCATGCAGGGGACCCAGTACTTC. Amino acid sequence: CASSMQGTQYF.